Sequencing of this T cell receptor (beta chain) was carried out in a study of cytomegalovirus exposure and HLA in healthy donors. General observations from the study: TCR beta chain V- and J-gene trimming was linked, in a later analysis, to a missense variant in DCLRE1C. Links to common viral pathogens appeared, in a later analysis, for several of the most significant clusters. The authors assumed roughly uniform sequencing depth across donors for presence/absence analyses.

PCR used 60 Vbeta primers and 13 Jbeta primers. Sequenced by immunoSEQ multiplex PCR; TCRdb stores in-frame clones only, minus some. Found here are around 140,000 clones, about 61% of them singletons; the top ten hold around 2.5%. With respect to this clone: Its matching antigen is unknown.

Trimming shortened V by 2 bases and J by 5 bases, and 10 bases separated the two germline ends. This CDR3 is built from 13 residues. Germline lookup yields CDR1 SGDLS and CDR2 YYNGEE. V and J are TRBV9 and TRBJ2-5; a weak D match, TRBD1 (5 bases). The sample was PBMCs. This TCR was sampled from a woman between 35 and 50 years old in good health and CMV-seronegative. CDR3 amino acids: CASSVGRRETQYF. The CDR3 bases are TGTGCCAGCAGCGTGGGGCGTCGGGAGACCCAGTACTTC.